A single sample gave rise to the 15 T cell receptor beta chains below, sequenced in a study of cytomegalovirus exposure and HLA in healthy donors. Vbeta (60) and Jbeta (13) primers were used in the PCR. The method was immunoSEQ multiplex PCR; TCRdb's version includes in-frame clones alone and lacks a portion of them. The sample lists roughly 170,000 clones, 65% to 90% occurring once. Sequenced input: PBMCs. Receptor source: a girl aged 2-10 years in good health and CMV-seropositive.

CDR3 bases: TGCAGCGTTGAACTAGCGGCGTACAATGAGCAGTTCTTC. The encoded protein is CSVELAAYNEQFF. V usage is TRBV29-1 and J usage is TRBJ2-1; 7 bases match TRBD2. The CDR3 is 13 residues long. Trimming at V came to 2 bases and at J to 4 bases, leaving 2 bases not matched to a gene. The germline V gene has CDR1 SQVTM and CDR2 ANQGSEA.

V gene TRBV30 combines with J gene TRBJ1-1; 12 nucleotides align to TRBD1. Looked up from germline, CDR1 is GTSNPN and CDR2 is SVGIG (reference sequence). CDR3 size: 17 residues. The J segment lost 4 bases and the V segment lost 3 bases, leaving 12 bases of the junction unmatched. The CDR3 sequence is CAWSLVGQGARSTEAFF. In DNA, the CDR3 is TGTGCCTGGAGCTTAGTGGGACAGGGGGCGAGGAGCACTGAAGCTTTCTTT. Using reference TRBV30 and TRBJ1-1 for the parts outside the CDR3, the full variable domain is SQTIHQWPATLVQPVGSPLSLECTVEGTSNPNLYWYRQAAGRGLQLLFYSVGIGQISSEVPQNLSASRPQDRQFILSSKKLLLSDSGFYLCAWSLVGQGARSTEAFFGQGTRLTVV.

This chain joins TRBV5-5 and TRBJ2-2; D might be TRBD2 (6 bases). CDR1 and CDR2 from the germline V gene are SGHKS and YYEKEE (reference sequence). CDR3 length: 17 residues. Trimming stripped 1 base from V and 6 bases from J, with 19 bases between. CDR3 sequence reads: CASSLFLGVGGPGELFF. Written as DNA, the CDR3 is TGTGCCAGCAGCTTGTTTCTGGGGGTAGGAGGGCCCGGGGAGCTGTTTTTT.

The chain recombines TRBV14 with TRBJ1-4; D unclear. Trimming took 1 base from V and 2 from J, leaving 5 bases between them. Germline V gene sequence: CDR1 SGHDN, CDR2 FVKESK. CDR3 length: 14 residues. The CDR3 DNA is TGTGCCAGCAGCCAAGTCCATACTAATGAAAAACTGTTTTTT. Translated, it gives CASSQVHTNEKLFF.

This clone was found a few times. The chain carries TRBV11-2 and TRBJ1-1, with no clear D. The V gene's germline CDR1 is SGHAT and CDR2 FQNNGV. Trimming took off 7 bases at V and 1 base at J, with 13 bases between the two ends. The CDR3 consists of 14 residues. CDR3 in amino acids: CASTISYRNTEAFF. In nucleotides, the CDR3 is TGTGCCAGCACCATATCGTACAGGAACACTGAAGCTTTCTTT.

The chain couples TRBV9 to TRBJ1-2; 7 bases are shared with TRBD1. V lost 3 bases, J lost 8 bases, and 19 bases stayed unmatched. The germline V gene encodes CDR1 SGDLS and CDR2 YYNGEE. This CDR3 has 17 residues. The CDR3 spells CASSAPPRTGVLEGYTF. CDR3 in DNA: TGTGCCAGCAGCGCACCCCCACGGACAGGAGTACTTGAGGGCTACACCTTC.

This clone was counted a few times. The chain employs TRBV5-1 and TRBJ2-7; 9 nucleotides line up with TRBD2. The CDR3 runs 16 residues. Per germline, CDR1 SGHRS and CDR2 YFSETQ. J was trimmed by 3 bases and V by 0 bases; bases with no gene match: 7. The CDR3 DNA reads TGCGCCAGCAGCTTGGGGCTAGCGGGAAAGAGCTACGAGCAGTACTTC. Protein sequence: CASSLGLAGKSYEQYF.

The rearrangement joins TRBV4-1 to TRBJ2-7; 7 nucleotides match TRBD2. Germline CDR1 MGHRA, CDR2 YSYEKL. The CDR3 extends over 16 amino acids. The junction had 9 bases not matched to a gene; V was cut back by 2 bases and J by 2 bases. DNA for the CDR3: TGCGCCAGCAGCCAACGACCCTCGGGGGGACCCTACGAGCAGTACTTC. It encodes CASSQRPSGGPYEQYF.

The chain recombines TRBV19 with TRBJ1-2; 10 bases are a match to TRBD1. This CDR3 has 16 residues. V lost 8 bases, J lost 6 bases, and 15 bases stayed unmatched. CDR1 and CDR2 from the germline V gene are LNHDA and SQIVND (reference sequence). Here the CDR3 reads CASYPRGQGMGDGYTF. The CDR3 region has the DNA TGTGCCAGTTATCCCCGGGGACAGGGGATGGGAGATGGCTACACCTTC. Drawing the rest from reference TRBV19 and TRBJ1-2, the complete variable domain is DGGITQSPKYLFRKEGQNVTLSCEQNLNHDAMYWYRQDPGQGLRLIYYSQIVNDFQKGDIAEGYSVSREKKESFPLTVTSAQKNPTAFYLCASYPRGQGMGDGYTFGSGTRLTVV.

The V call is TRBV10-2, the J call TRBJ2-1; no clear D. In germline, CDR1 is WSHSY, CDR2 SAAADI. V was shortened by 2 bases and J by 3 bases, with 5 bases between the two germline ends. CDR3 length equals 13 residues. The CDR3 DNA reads TGCGCCAGCAGTGAGGCCAGCTACAATGAGCAGTTCTTC. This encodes CASSEASYNEQFF.

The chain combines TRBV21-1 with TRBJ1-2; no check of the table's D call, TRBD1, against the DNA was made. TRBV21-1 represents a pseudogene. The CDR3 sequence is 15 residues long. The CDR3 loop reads CASSKASGHHYGYTF. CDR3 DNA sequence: TGTGCCAGCAGCAAAGCTTCTGGACACCACTATGGCTACACCTTC.

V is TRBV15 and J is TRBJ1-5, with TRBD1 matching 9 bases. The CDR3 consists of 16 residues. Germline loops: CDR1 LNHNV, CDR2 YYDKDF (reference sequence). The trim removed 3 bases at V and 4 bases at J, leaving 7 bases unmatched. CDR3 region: CATSRPTGGTNQPQHF. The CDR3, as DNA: TGTGCCACCAGCAGGCCGACAGGGGGGACGAATCAGCCCCAGCATTTT.

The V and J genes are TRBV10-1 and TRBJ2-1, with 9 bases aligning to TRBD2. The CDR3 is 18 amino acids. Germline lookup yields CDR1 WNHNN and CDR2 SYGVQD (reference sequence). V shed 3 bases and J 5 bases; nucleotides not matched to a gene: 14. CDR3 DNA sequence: TGCGCCAGCAGTGATTCGTCAGCGGGAGGCCGAATACACAATGAGCAGTTCTTC. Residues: CASSDSSAGGRIHNEQFF.

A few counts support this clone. DNA for the CDR3: TGCGCCAGCAGCCCCGTTGGACTGGGCGGCTACACCTTC. Its translation is CASSPVGLGGYTF. The chain recombines TRBV4-1 with TRBJ1-2; D is unresolved. CDR1 is MGHRA and CDR2 is YSYEKL in the germline V gene. This CDR3 has 13 residues. Trimming stripped 4 bases from V and 8 bases from J, with 14 bases between.

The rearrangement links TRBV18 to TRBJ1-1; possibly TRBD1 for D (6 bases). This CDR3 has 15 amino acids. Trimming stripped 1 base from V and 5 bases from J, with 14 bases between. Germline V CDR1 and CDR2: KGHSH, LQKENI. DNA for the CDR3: TGTGCCAGCTCACCACTTGGGGGGGGCCAGACTGAAGCTTTCTTT. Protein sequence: CASSPLGGGQTEAFF.